A selection of T cell receptor beta chains follows, all from one sample in a study of response to subunit inactivated influenza vaccine. TCRdb called the RT-PCR reads again in MiXCR, with one record for every CDR3 protein. Seen here are about 170,000 distinct CDR3 sequences, about 12% observed once, and the top ten hold about 29%. The data were also submitted as part of a second study, on T cells expressing NK-cell markers.

Sequenced here: CD8+ T cells sorted from PBMCs, sampled approximately 12 days after vaccination. The receptors were gathered from a man aged 50-59 years who received an inactivated influenza vaccine. Each CDR3 is given with its conserved first and last residue. A D gene is named only where the DNA matches it firmly. Not every row has a clone size; where given, it reads once, few, many or a size class.

v_call	d_call	clone_size	j_call	cdr3_nt	cdr3_aa
TRBV7-3	TRBD2	.	TRBJ2-1	TGTGCCAGCAGCCCGACGAGCGGGAGCTCCTACAATGAGCAGTTCTTC	CASSPTSGSSYNEQFF
TRBV6-1	TRBD1	.	TRBJ2-2	TGTGCCAGCACCCCAGACAGGGACACCGGGGAGCTGTTTTTT	CASTPDRDTGELFF
TRBV4-3	TRBD1	.	TRBJ2-7	TGCGCCAGCAGCTGGGGACAGAGCGGCTTCTACGAGCAGTACTTC	CASSWGQSGFYEQYF
TRBV7-9	.	few	TRBJ2-3	TGTGCCAGCAGCTTATGGTCCTCTGGGGGCACAGATACGCAGTATTTT	CASSLWSSGGTDTQYF
TRBV29-1	TRBD2	many	TRBJ2-1	TGCAGCGTTCCCCACGGGGGGGGATACAACTACAATGAGCAGTTCTTC	CSVPHGGGYNYNEQFF
TRBV9	TRBD2	few	TRBJ2-1	TGTGCCAGCAGCGGCGGGGGGGCCTCCTACAATGAGCAGTTCTTC	CASSGGGASYNEQFF
TRBV6-1	.	.	TRBJ2-1	TGTGCCAGCAGCCGGGACAACATTCTCAATGAGCAGTTCTTC	CASSRDNILNEQFF
TRBV29-1	.	few	TRBJ1-1	TGCAGCGTTGAACGTATTGGGGTTCCAGAAGCTTTCTTT	CSVERIGVPEAFF
TRBV4-3	TRBD1	few	TRBJ2-3	TGCGCCAGCAGCCAAGATTTCGAGACAGGGGGCTCAGATACGCAGTATTTT	CASSQDFETGGSDTQYF
TRBV4-3	TRBD1	many	TRBJ2-2	TGCGCCAGCAGCCAAGCGACAGGGGGAGGGACCGGGGAGCTGTTTTTT	CASSQATGGGTGELFF
TRBV7-9	.	few	TRBJ2-1	TGTGCCAGCAGCCCAACAAGGGTTTCCCCCGCAATACGGGAGTTCTTC	CASSPTRVSPAIREFF
TRBV4-3	.	few	TRBJ2-7	TGCGCCAGCAGCCAAGATACCAGCCCGTCGATCGAGCAGTACTTC	CASSQDTSPSIEQYF
TRBV6-2/TRBV6-3	.	few	TRBJ2-2	TGTGCCAGCAGTTACGTAACTCGGGACTTCCCTCTTACCGGGGAGCTGTTTTTT	CASSYVTRDFPLTGELFF
TRBV6-1	TRBD1	many	TRBJ1-1	TGTGCCAGCAGGCCGGGACAGCTGAACACTGAAGCTTTCTTT	CASRPGQLNTEAFF
TRBV7-9	TRBD1	.	TRBJ2-1	TGTGCCAGCTATGGTGTTACAGGGGGAGGCTACAATGAGCAGTTCTTC	CASYGVTGGGYNEQFF
TRBV3-1	.	few	TRBJ2-3	TGTGCCAGCAGCCAAGACTGGGACGGTACAGATACGCAGTATTTT	CASSQDWDGTDTQYF
TRBV9	.	.	TRBJ2-7	TGTGCCAGCAGCGCCTGGGGGAGCTCCTACGAGCAGTACTTC	CASSAWGSSYEQYF
TRBV4-2	.	.	TRBJ2-1	TGTGCCAGCAGCCTCGTGGGGTTTTCCTACAATGAGCAGTTCTTC	CASSLVGFSYNEQFF
TRBV4-3	.	.	TRBJ2-7	TGCGCCAGCAGCCAAGATCTGGTTTACGAGCAGTACTTC	CASSQDLVYEQYF
TRBV4-2	TRBD2	few	TRBJ2-4	TGTGCCAGCAGCCTTCTAGCGGGAGGACTTCACGCCAAAAACATTCAGTACTTC	CASSLLAGGLHAKNIQYF
TRBV25-1	TRBD2	.	TRBJ2-7	TGTGCCAGCAGCCCCTGGGGTAGCGGGAGGTCCTACGAGCAGTACTTC	CASSPWGSGRSYEQYF
TRBV27	.	few	TRBJ1-5	TGTGCCAGCAGTTGGGGGGGAGATCAGCCCCAGCATTTT	CASSWGGDQPQHF
TRBV5-1	TRBD1	few	TRBJ1-5	TGCGCCAGCAGCTTCATTGACAGGGGACAGCCCCAGCATTTT	CASSFIDRGQPQHF
TRBV5-5	.	many	TRBJ2-2	TGTGCCAGCAGCGGGGCCTGGAATACGAACACCGGGGAGCTGTTTTTT	CASSGAWNTNTGELFF
TRBV5-1	TRBD2	.	TRBJ2-2	TGCGCCAGCAGCTTGGGATTCGGAGCGGGAGTAGCCGGGGAGCTGTTTTTT	CASSLGFGAGVAGELFF
TRBV5-6	TRBD1	.	TRBJ2-7	TGTGCCAGCGCGTCCGGGACAGGCGACTACGAGCAGTACTTC	CASASGTGDYEQYF
TRBV12-3/TRBV12-4	TRBD1	.	TRBJ2-3	TGTGCCAGCAGTTTAGTTAGCCCAGGGGGAGATACGCAGTATTTT	CASSLVSPGGDTQYF
TRBV7-9	.	.	TRBJ1-1	TGTGCCAGCAGCTTAGTATCCTCCGGAGGGCAAGCTTTCTTT	CASSLVSSGGQAFF
TRBV14	TRBD1	many	TRBJ2-1	TGTGCCAGCAGCCAAGAGGGGACAGTGCGGACCCATACCTACAATGAGCAGTTCTTC	CASSQEGTVRTHTYNEQFF
TRBV6-2/TRBV6-3	.	.	TRBJ2-5	TGTGCCAGCAGTTACTCGAGCAGGGAGGAGTACTTC	CASSYSSREEYF
TRBV27	TRBD1	few	TRBJ2-1	TGTGCCAGCAGCGGGACAGACTACAATGAGCAGTTCTTC	CASSGTDYNEQFF
TRBV27	TRBD2	.	TRBJ2-3	TGTGCCAGCAGTGATGGACTAGCGGGCGCCATGGTCCCAGATACGCAGTATTTT	CASSDGLAGAMVPDTQYF
TRBV5-1	TRBD2	few	TRBJ2-3	TGCGCCAGCAACCCTAGCGGGGGAATCACAGATACGCAGTATTTT	CASNPSGGITDTQYF
TRBV30	.	many	TRBJ2-7	TGTGCCTGGAGTGTTGGGGGATACGAGCAGTACTTC	CAWSVGGYEQYF
TRBV12-3/TRBV12-4	TRBD1	many	TRBJ2-1	TGTGCCAGCAGTTCTGGACAGGGATCCTACAATGAGCAGTTCTTC	CASSSGQGSYNEQFF
TRBV6-4	TRBD1	few	TRBJ1-1	TGTGCCAGCAGCCGACAGGGATTCTTT	CASSRQGFF
TRBV3-1	.	.	TRBJ1-2	TGTGCCAGCAGCCTGTCGGGAGCGATAAGCTACACCTTC	CASSLSGAISYTF
TRBV18	TRBD1	few	TRBJ2-7	TGTGCCAGCTCAATCGAGACAGGGGCCGAGCAGTACTTC	CASSIETGAEQYF
TRBV20-1	TRBD2	few	TRBJ2-1	TGCAGTGCAAATACCGGGACTAGCTACTACAATGAGCAGTTCTTC	CSANTGTSYYNEQFF
TRBV5-8	.	many	TRBJ2-3	TGTGCCAGCAGCTTGGACCCTAGCAGTCATCGCACAGATACGCAGTATTTT	CASSLDPSSHRTDTQYF
TRBV6-1	.	few	TRBJ1-4	TGTGCCAGCATGCGGGCAGCCGGGGAAAAACTGTTTTTT	CASMRAAGEKLFF
TRBV29-1	TRBD2	many	TRBJ2-7	TGCAGCGTTGAAACTAGCGGGAGTGGTGTTTACGAGCAGTACTTC	CSVETSGSGVYEQYF
TRBV12-3/TRBV12-4	TRBD2	few	TRBJ2-1	TGTGCCAGCAGTTTAGGGCTAGCGGGGGGGCCTAGGTTCAATGAGCAGTTCTTC	CASSLGLAGGPRFNEQFF
TRBV4-3	TRBD2	.	TRBJ2-1	TGCGCCAGCAGCCAAGTGGATAGCGGGAGAGACGAGCAGTTCTTC	CASSQVDSGRDEQFF
TRBV15	.	.	TRBJ2-3	TGTGCCACCAGCATAAAAAGCAACCCAGATACGCAGTATTTT	CATSIKSNPDTQYF
TRBV12-3/TRBV12-4	TRBD2	.	TRBJ2-5	TGTGCCAGCAGTAGCGGGGGAGAGACCCAGTACTTC	CASSSGGETQYF
TRBV4-1	.	.	TRBJ2-7	TGCGCCAGCAGCCAAGTTCCGGGGAACTCCGCCGAGCAGTACTTC	CASSQVPGNSAEQYF
TRBV20-1	.	.	TRBJ2-3	TGCAGTGCTAGGGCAGGCAGGGCATCAGATACGCAGTATTTT	CSARAGRASDTQYF
TRBV4-3	.	.	TRBJ2-7	TGCGCCAGCAGCCCCGGGACTTTTGCCACCTACTCGTCGCCCTACGAGCAGTACTTC	CASSPGTFATYSSPYEQYF
TRBV9	TRBD2	few	TRBJ2-7	TGTGCCAGCAGCCCCCACGGACTAGCGGGATACGAGCAGTACTTC	CASSPHGLAGYEQYF
TRBV4-3	.	many	TRBJ1-2	TGCGCCAGCAGCCAAGATGAGGCAACGCTTAACTATGGCTACACCTTC	CASSQDEATLNYGYTF
TRBV6-5	.	few	TRBJ2-5	TGTGCCAGCAGTTACTCGACTGGGGAAGAGACCCAGTACTTC	CASSYSTGEETQYF
TRBV28	.	.	TRBJ2-7	TGTGCCAGCAGTACCACCCCTTTGACCCTCTACGAGCAGTACTTC	CASSTTPLTLYEQYF